This T cell receptor beta chain derives from a study of response to subunit inactivated influenza vaccine. TCRdb redid the calling of the RT-PCR reads with MiXCR, one entry per CDR3 protein. The data hold some 190,000 distinct CDR3 sequences, with 13% to 15% observed a single time. Study-level findings and limits: Authors suggested few new T cells are recruited by each seasonal influenza vaccination.

The V and J ends lost 2 bases and 5 bases, in that order; junction bases with no gene match: 7. The CDR3 totals 16 residues. Germline V lookup: CDR1 SEHNR, CDR2 FQNEAQ (reference sequence). This clonotype was counted only a few times. Its matching antigen is unknown. The V gene is TRBV7-9, the J gene TRBJ1-4, with 8 positions matching TRBD1. The origin of this receptor is a middle-aged man who received an inactivated influenza vaccine. Sequences were derived from CD8+ T cells sorted from PBMCs, sampled 5 days after vaccination. The chain's CDR3 is CASSLSWDRRNEKLFF. CDR3 coding DNA: TGTGCCAGCAGCTTATCTTGGGACAGGAGAAATGAAAAACTGTTTTTT.